This record concerns one T cell receptor (beta chain) sequence. The clone's antigen remains unknown. No clone much larger than this one lies a single base away; base qualities are absent. TCRbeta CDR3 regions were amplified from genomic DNA using the immunoSEQ Assay, a bias-controlled multiplex PCR. In the source study's methods: Within the assay, amplification of reference gene primers was used to estimate how many nucleated cells each sample contained. To quantify the absolute abundance of each unique TCRbeta CDR3 rearrangement, sequence reads were collapsed and filtered. For each sample, productive Simpson clonality was calculated as the square root of Simpson's diversity index over productive rearrangements. Entries here come from immuneACCESS through TCRdb and include only in-frame sequences with V and J called. Some clones fail to appear in such tables; in the studies checked, an unresolved V gene covers under half of the shortfall, and the cause of the remainder is unknown. V, J and clone size were drawn from that table, and D and trimming were deduced from the DNA. This sample holds over 100,000 clones; roughly 90% were observed only once. 1.5% to 2% of the sample lies in the top ten.

At one collaborating source in Seattle, patients were enrolled during active infection and were followed longitudinally through the course of disease. Each collaborating institution followed its own protocols to collect whole blood in K2EDTA tubes. For TCRbeta analysis, collaborators shipped samples in one of three forms: frozen whole blood, isolated PBMCs, or DNA extracted from either of those sample types. These data are taken from a study of blood T cell repertoires in COVID-19 (dated by TCRdb to about 2020). About the study as a whole: Samples from collaborators originated in the United States, Italy and Spain and spanned both the acute and convalescent phases of COVID-19. The material from the prospective study consisted of cDNA or gDNA derived from T cells, B-cell-depleted T cells, or PBMCs. Deeply sampled blood TCRbeta repertoires from subjects exposed to, actively infected with, or recovered from COVID-19 were included in the dataset. The repertoires were released in a freely available public database meant as a resource for research on the immune response to SARS-CoV-2. The samples were drawn from the first 160 participants of the ongoing ImmuneRACE study and from 1,254 subjects provided by 6 global collaborators. The sample metadata nearly always contained a de-identified subject ID, COVID-19 status, age in years and sex. Where HLA class I and class II types were available, the types were taken from metadata supplied by the sample provider, not from assay-based typing.

Overall study results and their limits: The amount of clinical and demographic metadata varied by source and participant and was provided uncurated.

The germline V gene gives CDR1 as KGHDR and CDR2 as SFDVKD. The CDR3, from cysteine to phenylalanine, totals 11 residues. Of all the DNA, just the CDR3 is kept, 33 bases in frame from base 1. The trim is 3 bases for V and 9 bases for J, with a gap of 5 bases between the germline ends. Here the chain combines TRBV24-1 and TRBJ2-1, and perhaps TRBD1 as D gene, on 5 matching bases. Material: peripheral blood. This receptor was taken from a woman aged 45-60 years with COVID-19, enrolled during active disease. The CDR3 corresponds to CATSDRGEQFF. The sequenced DNA: TGTGCCACCAGTGATAGGGGTGAGCAGTTCTTC.